Following are 4 T cell receptor beta chains from one sample sequenced in a study of blood T cell repertoires in COVID-19 (TCRdb year 2020). The library relied on the immunoSEQ multiplex PCR assay. As stored in TCRdb, this immuneACCESS dataset retains in-frame rearrangements with V and J assigned. A fraction of the clones does not appear; measured against another copy, unresolved V genes explain less than half of the discrepancy, and the remainder lacks a known reason. This sample is represented by roughly 60,000 clones; roughly 88% of them were singletons. Of the sample, roughly 10% falls within the top ten clones. The specimen was peripheral blood. The receptors come from a man aged 25-45 years with COVID-19, enrolled during active disease.

The genes are TRBV27 and TRBJ1-2; 9 nucleotides line up with TRBD1. V lost 3 bases and J lost 7; bases outside the gene matches: 6. CDR1 is MNHEY and CDR2 is SMNVEV in the germline V gene (reference sequence). CDR3 length: 14 residues. The CDR3 here is CASSFLDRGGGYTF. The CDR3 nucleotides read TGTGCCAGCAGTTTTCTGGACAGGGGAGGTGGCTACACCTTC.

The chain recombines TRBV9 with TRBJ2-2, with D possibly matching TRBD2 (5 bases). V lost 0 bases and J 4 bases, leaving 7 bases between the germline ends. Germline CDR1 SGDLS, CDR2 YYNGEE. The CDR3 is 14 amino acids. The CDR3 protein is CASSVGAGTGELFF. DNA of the CDR3: TGTGCCAGCAGCGTAGGGGCGGGCACCGGGGAGCTGTTTTTT.

This clone has a handful of counts. Other DNA sequences in this specimen translate into the identical CDR3. This chain joins TRBV12-3 or TRBV12-4 and TRBJ1-5; D not certain. Trimming left V 8 bases short and J 3 bases short, with 8 bases between. This CDR3 has 12 residues. The CDR3, as DNA: TGTGCCAGCGTCCAGGACAATCAGCCCCAGCATTTT. It codes for CASVQDNQPQHF.

The chain recombines TRBV28 with TRBJ1-2; a possible D gene is TRBD1 (5 bases). Between the trimmed V and J ends, which lost 5 bases and 7 bases, there was a span of 14 bases. The CDR3 totals 13 residues. The germline V gene has CDR1 MDHEN and CDR2 SYDVKM. The CDR3 spells CASSQGGVPGYTF. For the CDR3, the DNA is TGTGCCAGCAGTCAGGGCGGGGTCCCTGGCTACACCTTC.